The clone carrying this TCR beta chain was observed at least ten times. Its specificity is not known. Synthesis of cDNA used 5'RACE (with 10-nucleotide random UMIs). TCRdb itself ran the 5' RACE reads through MiXCR, one entry per CDR3 protein. The sample shows some 70,000 distinct CDR3 sequences, 4.5% of them seen only once. The CDR3 spans 13 residues. V was clipped by 3 bases and J by 3 bases; unmatched bases: 2. The germline V gene has CDR1 SGHRS and CDR2 YFSETQ. This sample is part of a study of neurological immune-mediated disorders. The unsorted libraries originated from 2 million PBMCs that had been stored at -80 C. Study results and caveats: Multiple sclerosis was found to have the least TCR clonal expansion, below healthy controls, and HTLV-1-associated myelopathy the most. No CDR3 amino acid sequences were shared by expanded clones across subjects, suggesting private repertoires in all groups.

Sequences were obtained from PBMCs. The source of this sequence is a man aged 25 to 40 with multiple sclerosis. V gene TRBV5-1 combines with J gene TRBJ2-5, with 7 bases that match TRBD1. The chain's CDR3 is CASSSGTEETQYF. DNA for the CDR3: TGCGCCAGCAGCTCCGGGACAGAAGAGACCCAGTACTTC.